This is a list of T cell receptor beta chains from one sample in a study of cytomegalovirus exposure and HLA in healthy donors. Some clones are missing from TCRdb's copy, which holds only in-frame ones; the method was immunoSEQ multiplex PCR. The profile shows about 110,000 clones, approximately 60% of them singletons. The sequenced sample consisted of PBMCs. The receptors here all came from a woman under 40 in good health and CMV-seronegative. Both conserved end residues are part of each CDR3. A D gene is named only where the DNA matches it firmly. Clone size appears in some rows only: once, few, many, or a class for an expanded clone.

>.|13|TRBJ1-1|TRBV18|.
CASSLAMNTEAFF
TGTGCCAGCTCACTGGCCATGAACACTGAAGCTTTCTTT
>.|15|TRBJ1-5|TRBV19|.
CASSKWAGRNQPQHF
TGTGCCAGTAGTAAATGGGCAGGGAGGAATCAGCCCCAGCATTTT
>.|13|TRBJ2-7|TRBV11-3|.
CASSLVDIYEQYF
TGTGCCAGCAGCTTAGTGGACATCTACGAGCAGTACTTC
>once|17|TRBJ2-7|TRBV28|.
CASSPRRGLEGSTEQYF
TGTGCCAGCAGCCCGAGGCGAGGGCTAGAGGGATCTACGGAGCAGTACTTC
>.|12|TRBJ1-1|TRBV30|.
CAWSRVNTEAFF
TGTGCCTGGAGTCGGGTGAACACTGAAGCTTTCTTT
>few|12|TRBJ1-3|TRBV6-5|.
CASRTAGGTIYF
TGTGCCAGTCGGACTGCTGGAGGCACCATATATTTT
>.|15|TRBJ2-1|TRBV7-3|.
CASSLNPGAPNEQFF
TGTGCCAGCAGCTTAAATCCGGGAGCCCCCAATGAGCAGTTCTTC
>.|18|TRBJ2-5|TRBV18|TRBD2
CASSPTGLAGVGQETQYF
TGTGCCAGCTCACCCACCGGACTAGCGGGAGTGGGACAAGAGACCCAGTACTTC
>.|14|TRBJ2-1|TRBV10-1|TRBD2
CASSTGTSASEQFF
TGCGCCAGCAGTACCGGGACTAGCGCCAGTGAGCAGTTCTTC
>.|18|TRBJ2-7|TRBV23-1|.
CASSQSAGIWPCSYEQYF
TGCGCCAGCAGTCAATCCGCGGGGATTTGGCCCTGCTCCTACGAGCAGTACTTC
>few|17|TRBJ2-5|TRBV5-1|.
CASSLSLGGNKQETQYF
TGCGCCAGCAGCTTGTCTCTCGGCGGGAACAAGCAAGAGACCCAGTACTTC
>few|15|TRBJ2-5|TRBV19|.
CASSPRRTNQETQYF
TGTGCCAGTAGTCCCCGCCGGACAAATCAAGAGACCCAGTACTTC
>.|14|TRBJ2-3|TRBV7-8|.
CASGRLDSTDTQYF
TGTGCCAGCGGCCGACTAGATTCCACAGATACGCAGTATTTT
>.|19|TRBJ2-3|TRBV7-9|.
CASSLAAVGGNYPTDTQYF
TGTGCCAGCAGCTTAGCGGCGGTAGGCGGGAACTACCCCACAGATACGCAGTATTTT
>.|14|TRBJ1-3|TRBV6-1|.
CASSEVRDGNTIYF
TGTGCCAGCAGTGAAGTCAGGGATGGAAACACCATATATTTT
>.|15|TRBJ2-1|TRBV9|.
CASSASPDKNNEQFF
TGTGCCAGCAGCGCAAGCCCCGACAAAAACAATGAGCAGTTCTTC
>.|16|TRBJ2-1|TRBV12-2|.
CASRPLAGLPNNEQFF
TGTGCAAGTCGCCCACTAGCGGGGCTGCCTAACAATGAGCAGTTCTTC
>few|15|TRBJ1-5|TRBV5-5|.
CASSLVWRDNQPQHF
TGTGCCAGCAGCTTGGTGTGGAGAGACAATCAGCCCCAGCATTTT
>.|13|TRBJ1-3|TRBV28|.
CASSFISGNTIYF
TGTGCCAGCAGTTTTATCTCTGGAAACACCATATATTTT
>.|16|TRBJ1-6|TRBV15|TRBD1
CATSRDLQGKGSPLHF
TGTGCCACCAGCAGAGATCTACAGGGGAAGGGTTCACCCCTCCACTTT
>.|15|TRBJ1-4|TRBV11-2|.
CASSLSAGASEKLFF
TGTGCCAGCAGCTTAAGTGCAGGGGCCTCTGAAAAACTGTTTTTT
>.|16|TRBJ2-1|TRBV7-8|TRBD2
CASSLGASGNWDEQFF
TGTGCCAGCAGCTTAGGCGCTAGCGGTAATTGGGATGAGCAGTTCTTC
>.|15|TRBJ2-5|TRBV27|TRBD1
CASSTGTGGVETQYF
TGTGCCAGCAGCACCGGGACAGGGGGCGTGGAGACCCAGTACTTC
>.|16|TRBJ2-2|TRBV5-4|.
CASSSAGGWGTGELFF
TGTGCCAGCAGTTCTGCGGGCGGGTGGGGCACCGGGGAGCTGTTTTTT
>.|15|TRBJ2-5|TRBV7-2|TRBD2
CASSPGGGRLETQYF
TGTGCCAGCAGCCCCGGGGGGGGGCGCCTGGAGACCCAGTACTTC
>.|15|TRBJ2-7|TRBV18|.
CASSPPSLSSYEQYF
TGTGCCAGCTCACCACCGTCGCTTAGCTCCTACGAGCAGTACTTC
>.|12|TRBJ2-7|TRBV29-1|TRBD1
CSVGQGAYEQYF
TGCAGCGTTGGACAGGGGGCCTACGAGCAGTACTTC
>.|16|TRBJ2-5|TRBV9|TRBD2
CASSESGTSVIETQYF
TGTGCCAGCAGCGAGTCCGGGACTAGCGTGATAGAGACCCAGTACTTC
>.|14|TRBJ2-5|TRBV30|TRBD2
CAWSDGTSGETQYF
TGTGCCTGGAGTGATGGGACTAGCGGAGAGACCCAGTACTTC
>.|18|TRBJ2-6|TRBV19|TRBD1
CASSFLGTVQSGANVLTF
TGTGCCAGTAGTTTTTTAGGGACAGTCCAGTCTGGGGCCAACGTCCTGACTTTC
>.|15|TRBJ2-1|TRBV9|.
CASSEEGARYNEQFF
TGTGCCAGCAGCGAGGAGGGAGCACGTTACAATGAGCAGTTCTTC
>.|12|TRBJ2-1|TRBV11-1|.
CASISSAGQQFF
TGTGCCAGTATCTCGTCCGCGGGACAGCAGTTCTTC
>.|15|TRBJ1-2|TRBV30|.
CAWSVPLEESYGYTF
TGTGCCTGGAGTGTACCCCTAGAAGAATCCTATGGCTACACCTTC
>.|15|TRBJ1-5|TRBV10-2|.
CASSEGSSENQPQHF
TGCGCCAGCAGTGAAGGGAGTTCAGAGAATCAGCCCCAGCATTTT
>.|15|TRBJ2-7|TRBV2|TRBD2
CASSPGLAGVYEQYF
TGTGCCAGCAGCCCGGGACTAGCGGGCGTCTACGAGCAGTACTTC
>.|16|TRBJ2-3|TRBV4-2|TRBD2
CASSQDRDSGRDTQYF
TGTGCCAGCAGCCAAGATCGTGATAGCGGGAGAGATACGCAGTATTTT
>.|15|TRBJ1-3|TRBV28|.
CASSTQGLAGNTIYF
TGTGCCAGCAGTACCCAGGGGCTTGCTGGAAACACCATATATTTT
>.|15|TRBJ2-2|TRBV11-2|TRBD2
CAGSSYHGRSGELFF
TGTGCCGGCAGCTCGTATCACGGGAGGTCCGGGGAGCTGTTTTTT
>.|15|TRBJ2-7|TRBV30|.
CAWSVGTPFSYEQYF
TGTGCCTGGAGTGTCGGGACTCCCTTCTCCTACGAGCAGTACTTC
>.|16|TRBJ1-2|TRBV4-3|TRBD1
CASSQGSPDRVGGYTF
TGCGCCAGCAGCCAAGGCTCCCCGGACAGGGTTGGAGGCTACACCTTC
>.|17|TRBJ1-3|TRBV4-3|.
CASSQFQRTTSGNTIYF
TGCGCCAGCAGCCAATTTCAGCGTACGACCTCTGGAAACACCATATATTTT
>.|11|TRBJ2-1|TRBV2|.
CASKLATEQFF
TGTGCCAGCAAGCTCGCCACGGAGCAGTTCTTC
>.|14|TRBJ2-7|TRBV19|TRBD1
CASMGSPGTAEQYF
TGTGCCAGTATGGGTTCCCCAGGGACAGCCGAGCAGTACTTC
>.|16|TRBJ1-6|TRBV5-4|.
CASNKGGGLGTSPLHF
TGTGCCAGCAACAAAGGCGGGGGGCTAGGCACTTCACCCCTCCACTTT
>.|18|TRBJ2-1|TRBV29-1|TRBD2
CSVVSGTSGTSSYNEQFF
TGCAGCGTTGTGTCCGGGACTAGCGGGACGAGCTCCTACAATGAGCAGTTCTTC
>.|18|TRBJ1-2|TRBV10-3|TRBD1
CAISESKGQPSLNYGYTF
TGTGCCATCAGTGAGTCGAAGGGACAGCCCAGTCTTAACTATGGCTACACCTTC
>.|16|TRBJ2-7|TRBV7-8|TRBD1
CASSLVGTGIAYEQYF
TGTGCCAGCAGCTTAGTTGGGACAGGAATAGCCTACGAGCAGTACTTC
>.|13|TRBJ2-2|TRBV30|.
CAWDGGRAGELFF
TGTGCCTGGGACGGGGGGCGGGCCGGGGAGCTGTTTTTT
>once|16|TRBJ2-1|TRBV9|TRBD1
CASSVAGTGAYNEQFF
TGTGCCAGCAGCGTAGCAGGTACAGGGGCGTACAATGAGCAGTTCTTC
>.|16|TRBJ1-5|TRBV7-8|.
CASSLARGAGNQPQHF
TGTGCCAGCAGCTTAGCGCGGGGAGCGGGCAATCAGCCCCAGCATTTT
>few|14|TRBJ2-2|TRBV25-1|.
CASSDRGATGELFF
TGTGCCAGCAGTGACAGGGGAGCGACCGGGGAGCTGTTTTTT
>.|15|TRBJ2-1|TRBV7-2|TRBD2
CASSLAGGTYNEQFF
TGTGCCAGCAGTTTAGCGGGAGGCACATACAATGAGCAGTTCTTC
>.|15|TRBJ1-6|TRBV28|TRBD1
CASSGGTGYNSPLHF
TGTGCCAGCAGTGGAGGGACAGGCTATAATTCACCCCTCCACTTT
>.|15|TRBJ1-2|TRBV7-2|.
CASSFRTVKEGGYTF
TGTGCCAGCAGCTTTCGGACAGTCAAAGAGGGTGGCTACACCTTC
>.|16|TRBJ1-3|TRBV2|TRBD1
CASRGQGLYSGNTIYF
TGTGCCAGCAGGGGACAGGGGTTATACTCTGGAAACACCATATATTTT
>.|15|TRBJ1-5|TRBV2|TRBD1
CASSEGQNSNQPQHF
TGTGCCAGCAGTGAGGGACAGAATAGCAATCAGCCCCAGCATTTT
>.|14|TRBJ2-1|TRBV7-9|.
CASSLDDLVDEQFF
TGTGCCAGCAGCTTAGATGACCTAGTAGATGAGCAGTTCTTC
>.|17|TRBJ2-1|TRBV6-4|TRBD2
CASSLHPGLAADNEQFF
TGTGCCAGCAGCCTTCACCCAGGACTAGCGGCTGACAATGAGCAGTTCTTC